Listed here are 13 T cell receptor beta chains from one sample, sequenced in a study of blood T cell repertoires in COVID-19. TCRdb's table, derived via immunoSEQ multiplex PCR, lists solely in-frame clones and lacks some. The sample shows approximately 140,000 clones, around 83% of them seen only once. Sequencing used peripheral blood. The receptor source for this set is a human donor in a cohort sampled during active COVID-19.

This clone was counted a single time. The V call is TRBV9, the J call TRBJ2-1, with unresolved D. CDR1 and CDR2 (germline): SGDLS, YYNGEE. V was shortened by 4 bases and J by 2 bases, with 19 bases between the two germline ends. CDR3 length equals 17 residues. The CDR3 coding sequence is TGTGCCAGCAGCCTAGAGGTAGCTCACGTCGCCTACAATGAGCAGTTCTTC. This sequence encodes CASSLEVAHVAYNEQFF. The whole variable domain, filled in from reference TRBV9 and TRBJ2-1, reads DSGVTQTPKHLITATGQRVTLRCSPRSGDLSVYWYQQSLDQGLQFLIQYYNGEERAKGNILERFSAQQFPDLHSELNLSSLELGDSALYFCASSLEVAHVAYNEQFFGPGTRLTVL.

The chain combines TRBV6-5 with TRBJ1-2; 8 nucleotides align to TRBD1. V gave up 6 bases and J gave up 8 bases; unmatched junction bases: 2. Germline loops: CDR1 MNHEY, CDR2 SVGAGI. The CDR3 spans 11 residues. The CDR3 bases are TGTGCCAGCAGGAGACAGGGGGGCTACACCTTC. Encoded protein: CASRRQGGYTF.

This clone was counted once. This sequence joins TRBV7-2 and TRBJ2-7; TRBD1 is a possible D gene (6 bases). The CDR3 is 15 residues long. V lost 2 bases and J 5 bases, leaving 16 bases between the germline ends. Germline CDR1 SGHTA, CDR2 FQGNSA. CDR3 protein: CASSLSTTGLHEQYF. The CDR3 DNA sequence: TGTGCCAGCAGCTTATCCACTACAGGGCTCCACGAGCAGTACTTC.

The CDR3 DNA sequence: TGCGCCAGCAGCCCCGAAACAACGTTTTGGAATGAGCAGTTCTTC. It encodes CASSPETTFWNEQFF. V and J are TRBV5-1 and TRBJ2-1, with D unresolved. The germline CDR1 and CDR2 sequences are SGHRS and YFSETQ. The CDR3 spans 15 residues. V lost 4 bases, J lost 7 bases, and 18 bases lay in between.

In DNA form, the CDR3 reads TGTGCCAGCAGCTTAAGGCTAGCGGGAGGGACGGAGCAGTACTTC. This sequence encodes CASSLRLAGGTEQYF. This chain uses TRBV7-2 with TRBJ2-7, with 12 bases that match TRBD2. Trimming at V came to 2 bases and at J to 7 bases, leaving 6 bases not matched to a gene. The CDR3 consists of 15 residues. The germline V gene encodes CDR1 SGHTA and CDR2 FQGNSA.

A remark on this clone: Other nucleotide sequences from this sample produce the same CDR3. The rearrangement uses TRBV7-3 and TRBJ1-2; 9 nucleotides agree with TRBD1. Germline-derived CDR1 and CDR2 are SGHTA and FQGTGA. J gave up 8 bases and V 5 bases, and 9 bases lay outside the gene matches. This CDR3 spans 14 amino acids. The CDR3 coding sequence is TGTGCCAGCAGCGCGACAGGGGGGCCCTACGGCTACACCTTC. It translates to CASSATGGPYGYTF.

The V gene is TRBV27, the J gene TRBJ1-2, with a weak D call TRBD1 (5 bases). V was cut by 5 bases and J by 8 bases, with 33 bases left in between. This CDR3 is built from 19 residues. From germline, CDR1 is MNHEY and CDR2 SMNVEV (reference sequence). The CDR3 coding sequence is TGTGCCAGCAGTACTCAACAGGCCCGCACTAACTATGGCGATTCCGGCTACACCTTC. Translating gives CASSTQQARTNYGDSGYTF.

The V call is TRBV15, the J call TRBJ1-5; 9 bases line up with TRBD1. Germline trimming cut 0 bases from V and 6 bases from J; bases unmatched to any gene: 3. CDR3 length equals 15 residues. Germline V gives CDR1 LNHNV, CDR2 YYDKDF (reference sequence). The CDR3 coding sequence is TGTGCCACCAGCAGAGATGCGACAGGGGGTCAGCCCCAGCATTTT. Protein product: CATSRDATGGQPQHF. The variable domain in full, with the rest retrieved from reference TRBV15 and TRBJ1-5, is DAMVIQNPRYQVTQFGKPVTLSCSQTLNHNVMYWYQQKSSQAPKLLFHYYDKDFNNEADTPDNFQSRRPNTSFCFLDIRSPGLGDTAMYLCATSRDATGGQPQHFGDGTRLSIL.

V and J are TRBV4-2 and TRBJ2-2; possible D gene TRBD2, 5 bases. V lost 0 bases and J 5 bases, leaving 7 bases between the germline ends. Germline values: CDR1 LGHNA, CDR2 YNFKEQ. CDR3 length equals 14 residues. CDR3 sequence: CASSQDRRTGELFF. The CDR3, as DNA: TGTGCCAGCAGCCAAGATCGGAGGACCGGGGAGCTGTTTTTT.

The rearrangement joins TRBV4-1 to TRBJ1-2; 7 nucleotides align to TRBD1. Germline V gives CDR1 MGHRA, CDR2 YSYEKL. This CDR3 has 18 amino acids. V was clipped by 5 bases and J by 3 bases; unmatched bases: 18. CDR3 in DNA: TGCGCCAGCAGCACCTCCATCGCCCAGGGGGACTTATACTATGGCTACACCTTC. It specifies CASSTSIAQGDLYYGYTF.

DNA for the CDR3: TGTGCCAGCAGCGGTTACATGAACACTGAAGCTTTCTTT. Translating gives CASSGYMNTEAFF. This chain joins TRBV9 and TRBJ1-1, with D unclear. CDR3 size: 13 residues. CDR1 and CDR2 from the germline V gene are SGDLS and YYNGEE. Trimming removed 3 bases at V and 0 bases at J, with 6 bases between.

J is TRBJ2-1 and V is TRBV27; 7 bases match TRBD2. The V segment lost 8 bases and the J segment 4 bases; nucleotides outside the gene matches: 11. CDR1 and CDR2 from the germline V gene are MNHEY and SMNVEV (reference sequence). This CDR3 contains 15 residues. CDR3 region: CASGGGGRGYNEQFF. The CDR3 DNA sequence: TGTGCCAGCGGAGGTGGCGGGAGAGGATACAATGAGCAGTTCTTC.

The gene calls are TRBV27 and TRBJ2-3; D uncertain. The CDR3 length is 14 residues. Germline V gives CDR1 MNHEY, CDR2 SMNVEV (reference sequence). Trimming stripped 10 bases from V and 2 bases from J, with 16 bases between. For the CDR3, the DNA is TGTGCCACCTCCCTGCAGGCTTACACAGATACGCAGTATTTT. Its protein product is CATSLQAYTDTQYF.